This T cell receptor beta chain comes out of a study of blood T cell repertoires in COVID-19. Sequenced by immunoSEQ multiplex PCR; TCRdb stores in-frame clones only, minus some. This sample yields about 150,000 clones, of which around 84% are seen a single time; 7.5% to 8.5% belongs to the top ten. The CDR3 has 16 amino acids. The rearrangement joins TRBV12-2 to TRBJ2-1; the table's D call TRBD2 went unverified against the DNA. TRBV12-2 is a recognized pseudogene. The sequencing sample was made of peripheral blood. This TCR was sampled from a woman between 55 and 75 years old with COVID-19, enrolled during active disease. The CDR3 DNA is TGTGCAAGTCGCTTAGCGTTGAGGGGGGGCTCCAATGAGCAGTTCTTC. It codes for CASRLALRGGSNEQFF.